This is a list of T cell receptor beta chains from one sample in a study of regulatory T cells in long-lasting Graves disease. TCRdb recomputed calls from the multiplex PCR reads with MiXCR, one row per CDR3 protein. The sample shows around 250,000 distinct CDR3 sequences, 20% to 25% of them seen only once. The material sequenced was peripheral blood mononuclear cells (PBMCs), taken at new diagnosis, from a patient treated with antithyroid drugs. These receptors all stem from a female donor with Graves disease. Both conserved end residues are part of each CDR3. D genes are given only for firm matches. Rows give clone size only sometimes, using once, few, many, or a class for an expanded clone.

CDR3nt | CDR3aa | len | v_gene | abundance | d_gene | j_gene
TGTGCCAGCAACGCCGGGACAGGCCCCTACGAGCAGTACTTC | CASNAGTGPYEQYF | 14 | TRBV7-2 | once | TRBD1 | TRBJ2-7
TGTGCCAGCAGGTACACCGGGACTTATTCCTACAATGAGCAGTTCTTC | CASRYTGTYSYNEQFF | 16 | TRBV7-2 | many | NA | TRBJ2-1
TGTGCCAGTAGTCCCAGTGGGGGGGCGCTGGGCTACACCTTC | CASSPSGGALGYTF | 14 | TRBV19 | many | NA | TRBJ1-2
TGTGCCAGCAGTGGGGACACAAACACCGGGGAGCTGTTTTTT | CASSGDTNTGELFF | 14 | TRBV2 | many | NA | TRBJ2-2
TGTGCCAGCAGCCCAAGGACGTCGGGAAACCCCCAGCATTTT | CASSPRTSGNPQHF | 14 | TRBV7-8 | many | NA | TRBJ1-5
TGTGCCAGCAGCGTTAAGGGGACAGGGAATTCACCCCTCCACTTT | CASSVKGTGNSPLHF | 15 | TRBV9 | NA | TRBD1 | TRBJ1-6
TGTGCCAGCAGCAGGGACCTATACGAGCAGTACTTC | CASSRDLYEQYF | 12 | TRBV5-5 | many | NA | TRBJ2-7
TGTGCCAGCAGCTCCCTTCGGGACCACTCAAGTGGCTACACCTTC | CASSSLRDHSSGYTF | 15 | TRBV5-6 | many | NA | TRBJ1-2
TGTGCCAGCAGTTACCGGGCAGCCTACGAGCAGTACTTC | CASSYRAAYEQYF | 13 | TRBV6-9 | many | NA | TRBJ2-7
TGTGCCAGCAGCTTTTCCGGGGCGAGCTATGGCTACACCTTC | CASSFSGASYGYTF | 14 | TRBV5-1 | many | NA | TRBJ1-2
TGTGCCACCAGCGGAACAGGGGGCGGACAGCCCCAGCATTTT | CATSGTGGGQPQHF | 14 | TRBV15 | many | TRBD1 | TRBJ1-5
TGTGCCAGCAGTACCGCCCGGACAGGGGTCGAGCAGTACTTC | CASSTARTGVEQYF | 14 | TRBV6-1 | many | TRBD1 | TRBJ2-7
TGTGCCAGCAGCCCCACCGTGGGAGCCAATGAGCAGTTCTTC | CASSPTVGANEQFF | 14 | TRBV7-3 | many | NA | TRBJ2-1
TGTGCCAGCAGCTTAGCGCTGTCGGCTAGCGGGGATACGCAGTATTTT | CASSLALSASGDTQYF | 16 | TRBV7-9 | NA | TRBD2 | TRBJ2-3
TGTGCCAGCAGACCCATTCCTTCGGGGCAGAAAACCTACGAGCAGTACTTC | CASRPIPSGQKTYEQYF | 17 | TRBV6-1 | NA | NA | TRBJ2-7
TGTGCCAGCAGCGGGACAGGCATGAACACTGAAGCTTTCTTT | CASSGTGMNTEAFF | 14 | TRBV9 | many | TRBD1 | TRBJ1-1
TGTGCCAGTAGTATCACCGGGACGCTGTCCTACGAGCAGTACTTC | CASSITGTLSYEQYF | 15 | TRBV19 | NA | NA | TRBJ2-7
TGTGCCAGTGCCCGGGACGACAAGCGCGAGCAGTTCTTC | CASARDDKREQFF | 13 | TRBV19 | NA | NA | TRBJ2-1
TGTGCCACCTCGACACCCCCCAGGACTAGCTTAGATGAGCAGTTCTTC | CATSTPPRTSLDEQFF | 16 | TRBV19 | NA | TRBD2 | TRBJ2-1
TGTGCCAGCAGCGACAGGGGGAATAATTCACCCCTCCACTTT | CASSDRGNNSPLHF | 14 | TRBV7-3 | NA | TRBD1 | TRBJ1-6
TGTGCCAGCAGCTTAGACTCACCGTACTACGAGCAGTACTTC | CASSLDSPYYEQYF | 14 | TRBV11-2 | NA | NA | TRBJ2-7
TGCGCCAGCAGTCGGGACACTGAAGTCACAGATACGCAGTATTTT | CASSRDTEVTDTQYF | 15 | TRBV5-1 | NA | NA | TRBJ2-3
TGTGCCACCAGCACAGGGGGCGCAGATACGCAGTATTTT | CATSTGGADTQYF | 13 | TRBV15 | few | TRBD1 | TRBJ2-3
TGTGCCAGCAGCCCAAAGGACAGGGGGCCTTCACCCCTCCACTTT | CASSPKDRGPSPLHF | 15 | TRBV5-1 | NA | TRBD1 | TRBJ1-6
TGTGCCAGCAGTTTCCTCGGAACCTACGAGCAGTACTTC | CASSFLGTYEQYF | 13 | TRBV27 | NA | NA | TRBJ2-7
TGTGCCAGCAGCTTCGGCGGGAGGTCCTACGAGCAGTACTTC | CASSFGGRSYEQYF | 14 | TRBV7-2 | many | TRBD2 | TRBJ2-7
TGTGCCAGCAGTTACAAACAGGGAGGAACTGAAGCTTTCTTT | CASSYKQGGTEAFF | 14 | TRBV6-5 | many | NA | TRBJ1-1
TGCAGTGCTAGTCCCGGGGGGGCCAGCACAGATACGCAGTATTTT | CSASPGGASTDTQYF | 15 | TRBV20-1 | many | TRBD2 | TRBJ2-3
TGTGCCAGCACCCGGACTAGCGGGGTTCGCAATGAGCAGTTCTTC | CASTRTSGVRNEQFF | 15 | TRBV7-2 | NA | TRBD2 | TRBJ2-1
TGTGCCAGCAGCTATCTAGCGGGGGAGACAGGGCGGAACATTCAGTACTTC | CASSYLAGETGRNIQYF | 17 | TRBV7-2 | NA | TRBD2 | TRBJ2-4
TGCAGTGCTAGAGCGGGGGGCGGGGATTCACCCCTCCACTTT | CSARAGGGDSPLHF | 14 | TRBV20-1 | many | NA | TRBJ1-6
TGTGCCAGCAGCGGACAGGGGAGTAGCAATCAGCCCCAGCATTTT | CASSGQGSSNQPQHF | 15 | TRBV9 | few | TRBD1 | TRBJ1-5
TGCAGTGCTAGTGGCGTGGGGAACTTAGAGCAGTTCTTC | CSASGVGNLEQFF | 13 | TRBV20-1 | many | NA | TRBJ2-1
TGTGCCAGCAGTTCCCCCCTCAAGACAGGGGGCACCTACGAGCAGTACTTC | CASSSPLKTGGTYEQYF | 17 | TRBV6-5 | many | TRBD1 | TRBJ2-7
TGTGCCAGCAGCCAAGAAGACCGAGCGGGGGGATCGGAGACCCAGTACTTC | CASSQEDRAGGSETQYF | 17 | TRBV3-1 | many | TRBD2 | TRBJ2-5
TGCGCCAGCAGCTTGGACGGGTACATGAACACTGAAGCTTTCTTT | CASSLDGYMNTEAFF | 15 | TRBV5-1 | NA | NA | TRBJ1-1
TGTGCCAGCAGGCCCCGGGGAGGTCTGAACACTGAAGCTCTCTTT | CASRPRGGLNTEALF | 15 | TRBV2 | many | NA | TRBJ1-1
TGTGCCAGCAGGGGTCTTGGGTATAGCAATCAGCCCCAGCATTTT | CASRGLGYSNQPQHF | 15 | TRBV6-2/TRBV6-3 | NA | NA | TRBJ1-5
TGTGCCAGCAGTTCTTATCAACTTTTTGGGGGAGGGTTAAATGAGCAGTTCTTC | CASSSYQLFGGGLNEQFF | 18 | TRBV12-3/TRBV12-4 | NA | TRBD2 | TRBJ2-1
TGTGCCAGCAGCTCAGGGGGCGCGCGGGAGACCCAGTACTTC | CASSSGGARETQYF | 14 | TRBV7-2 | NA | TRBD1 | TRBJ2-5
TGTGCCAGCAGCCGGGACAGGGACCTCGAGCAGTACTTC | CASSRDRDLEQYF | 13 | TRBV7-3 | NA | TRBD1 | TRBJ2-7
TGCGCCAGCAGCCAAGAAGCACAGATCAATCAGCCCCAGCATTTT | CASSQEAQINQPQHF | 15 | TRBV4-1 | many | NA | TRBJ1-5
TGTGCCAGCAGCTTAGGTTGGGGACCGCCCGGCCAAGAGACCCAGTACTTC | CASSLGWGPPGQETQYF | 17 | TRBV7-3 | many | NA | TRBJ2-5
TGTGCCAGTAACACACCGGGGATTAACACTGAAGCTTTCTTT | CASNTPGINTEAFF | 14 | TRBV19 | few | NA | TRBJ1-1
TGTGCCAGCTCACCCCGGGACAGAGATGGCTACACCTTC | CASSPRDRDGYTF | 13 | TRBV18 | many | TRBD1 | TRBJ1-2
TGTGCCAGCAGCCCGGGGGCAGGGAAGACCCAGTACTTC | CASSPGAGKTQYF | 13 | TRBV7-7 | many | NA | TRBJ2-5
TGTGCCAGCAGCCCGTTTACTAGCGGGAGTAGGGAGTCCTACAATGAGCAGTTCTTC | CASSPFTSGSRESYNEQFF | 19 | TRBV3-1 | few | TRBD2 | TRBJ2-1
TGTGCCAGCAGCCTAGTAGCGGGGGGGCCAGATACGCAGTATTTT | CASSLVAGGPDTQYF | 15 | TRBV7-3 | NA | TRBD2 | TRBJ2-3
TGTGCCAGCGATGACAGGGGGTTTGGCTATGGCTACACCTTC | CASDDRGFGYGYTF | 14 | TRBV6-2/TRBV6-3 | many | TRBD1 | TRBJ1-2
TGTGCCAGCAAATCCCCTTCGCGGGAAAAACTGTTTTTT | CASKSPSREKLFF | 13 | TRBV27 | many | NA | TRBJ1-4
TGTGCCAGCAGGGCGGGATCCGGGGAGCTGTTTTTT | CASRAGSGELFF | 12 | TRBV6-1 | many | NA | TRBJ2-2
TGTGCCAGCAGCCAGCGGGGGGATGAGCAGTTCTTC | CASSQRGDEQFF | 12 | TRBV28 | many | TRBD2 | TRBJ2-1
TGCGCCAGCAGCTTGGACGACAGCTATGGCTACACCTTC | CASSLDDSYGYTF | 13 | TRBV5-1 | many | NA | TRBJ1-2
TGTGCCAGCAGCCCAGCGGGGGGCGCCGGCTACACCTTC | CASSPAGGAGYTF | 13 | TRBV7-3 | many | NA | TRBJ1-2
TGTGCCAGCAGTGAAAATTCACCCCTCCACTTT | CASSENSPLHF | 11 | TRBV12-3/TRBV12-4 | NA | NA | TRBJ1-6
TGCGCCAGCAGCTTGGGGAGTCGCTCCTACAATGAGCAGTTCTTC | CASSLGSRSYNEQFF | 15 | TRBV5-1 | many | NA | TRBJ2-1